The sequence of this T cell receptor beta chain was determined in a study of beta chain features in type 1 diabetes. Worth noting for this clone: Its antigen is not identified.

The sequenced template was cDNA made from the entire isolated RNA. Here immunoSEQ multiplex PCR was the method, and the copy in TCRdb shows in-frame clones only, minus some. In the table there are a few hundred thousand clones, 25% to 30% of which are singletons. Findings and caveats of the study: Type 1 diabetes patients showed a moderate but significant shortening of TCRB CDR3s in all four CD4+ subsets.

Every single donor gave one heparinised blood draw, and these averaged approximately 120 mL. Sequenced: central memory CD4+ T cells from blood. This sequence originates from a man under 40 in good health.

The CDR3 region has the DNA TGTGCCAGCAGCCCTATGGAGTACCAAGAGACCCAGTACTTC. Protein: CASSPMEYQETQYF. This chain connects TRBV7-2 to TRBJ2-5, with no clear D. Germline V gene sequence: CDR1 SGHTA, CDR2 FQGNSA. The CDR3 sequence is 14 residues long. The V end was cut by 5 bases, the J end by 0 bases, with 10 bases between.